This T cell receptor (beta chain) was found in a study of blood T cells in healthy people across ages. Study findings and constraints: No one knew whether donors had CMV, which possibly confounded expanded clonotype changes.

To note about this clonotype: Its specificity is unknown.

This CDR3 contains 15 residues. J gave up 1 base and V 1 base, and 4 bases lay outside the gene matches. Germline V gene sequence: CDR1 LNHNV, CDR2 YYDKDF (reference sequence). It was with a sample-barcoded 5' primer and a J-beta primer mix that a second PCR of roughly 7 to 12 cycles was run. From each sample, at least 3 million paired-end reads containing CDR3 were obtained. A single record per CDR3 protein comes from TCRdb applying MiXCR to the 5' RACE reads. This sample yields hundreds of thousands of distinct CDR3 sequences, of which approximately 67% are seen a single time; roughly 26% belongs to the top ten.

This clonotype was obtained from a man under 40 in good health. The genes are TRBV15 and TRBJ2-7; the match to TRBD1 covers 7 bases. Input material: blood. CDR3 residues: CATSRVQGESYEQYF. CDR3 nucleotide sequence: TGTGCCACCAGCAGAGTTCAGGGGGAATCCTACGAGCAGTACTTC.